The source of this T cell receptor beta chain is a study of blood T cell repertoires in COVID-19. On the study more broadly: Material from acute and convalescent COVID-19 was sourced from the United States, Italy and Spain. PBMCs, B-cell-depleted T cells, or T cells provided the cDNA or gDNA that made up the material.

The table came from immunoSEQ multiplex PCR; TCRdb's copy has only in-frame clones and leaves some out. The sample includes approximately 260,000 clones, about 90% of them seen just once. With 3 bases removed from V and 0 bases from J, the gap between germline ends came to 12 bases. Germline V gene data show CDR1 as SGHNT and CDR2 as YENEEA. There are 17 residues in the CDR3. This chain links TRBV11-3 with TRBJ2-6, with a weak D call TRBD2 (6 bases). This receptor was identified in a man in his 60s who had recovered from COVID-19. Sequenced material: peripheral blood. This CDR3 is CASSLAGTHSGANVLTF. The CDR3 nucleotides are TGTGCCAGCAGCTTGGCCGGGACTCACTCTGGGGCCAACGTCCTGACTTTC.